Included here is one T cell receptor beta chain sequence, with context. What it binds is unknown. Germline CDR1 LNHDA, CDR2 SQIVND (reference sequence). V was pared by 3 bases and J by 6 bases, with 10 bases between. The CDR3 totals 13 residues. The data were taken from a study of regulatory T cells in long-lasting Graves disease. Overall study findings and caveats: Favored gene segments in persistent disease were TRBV28, TRBJ1-2 and TRBJ2-5. Reduced TCR diversity was observed in persistent Graves' patients versus newly diagnosed patients.

Construction of TCR beta libraries relied on iRepertoire HTBI primers and on Arm-PCR targeting CDR3 regions. TCRdb re-called the multiplex PCR reads through MiXCR, storing one row per CDR3 protein. Among about 300,000 distinct CDR3 sequences listed, under 20% were seen once. The time point denotes: newly diagnosed GD, antithyroid drugs for less than 3 months. Following extraction of RNA from PBMCs, that RNA was used to make the TCR library. The sequence was obtained from a female donor with Graves disease. This specimen was peripheral blood mononuclear cells (PBMCs), taken at new diagnosis, from a patient treated with antithyroid drugs. The V gene is TRBV19, the J gene TRBJ2-3; no clear D gene. The CDR3 loop is CASSIVGPDTQYF. Written as DNA, the CDR3 is TGTGCCAGTAGTATCGTCGGTCCTGATACGCAGTATTTT.